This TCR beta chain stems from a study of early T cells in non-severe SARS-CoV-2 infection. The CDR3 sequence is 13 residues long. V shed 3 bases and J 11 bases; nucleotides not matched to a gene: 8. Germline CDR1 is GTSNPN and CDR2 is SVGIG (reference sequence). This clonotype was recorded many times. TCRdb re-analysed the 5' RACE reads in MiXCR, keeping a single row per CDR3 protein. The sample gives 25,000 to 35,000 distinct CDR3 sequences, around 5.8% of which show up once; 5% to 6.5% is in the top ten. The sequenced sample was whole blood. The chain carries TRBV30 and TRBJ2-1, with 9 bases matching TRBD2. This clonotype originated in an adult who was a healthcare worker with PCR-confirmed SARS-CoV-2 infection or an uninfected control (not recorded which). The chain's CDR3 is CAWSDSGRRKQFF. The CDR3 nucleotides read TGTGCCTGGAGCGATAGCGGGAGACGGAAGCAGTTCTTC.